Sequencing of this T cell receptor beta chain was carried out in a study of blood T cell repertoires in COVID-19. Background on the study: In each case, the material was cDNA or gDNA derived from T cells, B-cell-depleted T cells, or PBMCs.

V lost 7 bases, J lost 1 base, and 14 bases lay in between. The CDR3 length is 15 residues. The V gene's germline CDR1 is SNHLY and CDR2 FYNNEI. Only in-frame clones appear in the TCRdb table, and some are missing; sequencing was by immunoSEQ multiplex PCR. The sample consists of around 180,000 clones, around 74% of them appearing once. The chain employs TRBV2 and TRBJ1-5; weak D call: TRBD1 (6 bases). The sample was peripheral blood. The sequence derives from a woman at least 80 years old with acute or convalescent COVID-19. For the CDR3, the DNA is TGTGCCAGCATGGCACAGGGTTTAAGCAATCAGCCCCAGCATTTT. This codes for CASMAQGLSNQPQHF.